These 17 T cell receptor beta chains were all obtained from the same sample, sequenced in a study of identical twins. TCRdb analysed the 5' RACE reads with MiXCR anew, one entry per CDR3 protein. The sample shows 350,000 to 400,000 distinct CDR3 sequences, 9% to 10% of them seen only once. The sequenced sample was naive T cells sorted from blood. All receptors derive from a woman in her fifties or sixties in good health.

This clonotype was observed a handful of times. J is TRBJ2-2 and V is TRBV20-1; D might be TRBD1 (6 bases). The CDR3 sequence is 16 residues long. Per the germline V gene, CDR1 is DFQATT and CDR2 is SNEGSKA (reference sequence). Trimming shortened V by 0 bases and J by 4 bases, and 15 bases separated the two germline ends. The CDR3 sequence: CSARDLGQLTTGELFF. As DNA, the CDR3 is TGCAGTGCTAGAGATTTGGGACAACTAACCACCGGGGAGCTGTTTTTT.

There are many counts of this clonotype. The chain joins TRBV5-6 to TRBJ2-7, with 7 bases identical to TRBD2. The CDR3 is 15 residues long. Germline V gene lookup returns CDR1 SGHDT and CDR2 YYEEEE. Germline trimming cut 1 base from V and 1 base from J; bases unmatched to any gene: 5. The CDR3 here is CASSLLEGGSYEQYF. CDR3 sequence (DNA): TGTGCCAGCAGCTTGTTAGAGGGAGGGTCCTACGAGCAGTACTTC.

The chain recombines TRBV5-1 with TRBJ1-2; D perhaps matches TRBD1 (5 bases). This CDR3 has 12 residues. Germline assignment: CDR1 SGHRS and CDR2 YFSETQ. V lost 4 bases and J 5 bases, leaving 9 bases between the germline ends. CDR3 loop: CASSHGTYGYTF. The CDR3 region has the DNA TGCGCCAGCAGCCACGGGACTTATGGCTACACCTTC.

This clonotype appeared a few times. V gene TRBV5-1 combines with J gene TRBJ2-4, with D unclear. CDR3 length equals 14 residues. With 0 bases removed from V and 6 bases from J, the gap between germline ends came to 10 bases. Germline V gene lookup returns CDR1 SGHRS and CDR2 YFSETQ. The CDR3 reads CASSLVENRNIQYF. CDR3 nucleotide sequence: TGCGCCAGCAGCTTGGTAGAGAACCGAAACATTCAGTACTTC.

This clonotype was counted many times. This chain links TRBV27 with TRBJ2-1; 9 bases align to TRBD2. CDR3 size: 14 residues. V was clipped by 6 bases and J by 4 bases; unmatched bases: 4. Germline V gene lookup returns CDR1 MNHEY and CDR2 SMNVEV (reference sequence). CDR3 DNA sequence: TGTGCCAGCAGCATAGCGGGAGAATACAATGAGCAGTTCTTC. Protein product: CASSIAGEYNEQFF.

The V and J genes are TRBV3-1 and TRBJ2-7; D unclear. Germline V lookup: CDR1 LGHDT, CDR2 YNNKEL (reference sequence). This CDR3 has 15 residues. V was clipped by 1 base and J by 3 bases, with 13 bases between them. The CDR3 is CASSQVQTRSYEQYF. DNA of the CDR3: TGTGCCAGCAGCCAAGTCCAAACTCGAAGCTACGAGCAGTACTTC.

The chain joins TRBV7-3 to TRBJ1-1; D perhaps matches TRBD1 (5 bases). This CDR3 comprises 13 residues. Germline loops: CDR1 SGHTA, CDR2 FQGTGA. V lost 4 bases and J lost 4, with 10 bases in between. The CDR3 DNA is TGTGCCAGCAGCTCCAGGGTGGCCACTGAAGCTTTCTTT. Protein product: CASSSRVATEAFF. Complete variable domain (other parts from reference TRBV7-3 and TRBJ1-1): GAGVSQTPSNKVTEKGKYVELRCDPISGHTALYWYRQSLGQGPEFLIYFQGTGAADDSGLPNDRFFAVRPEGSVSTLKIQRTERGDSAVYLCASSSRVATEAFFGQGTRLTVV.

There are a few counts of this clonotype. The chain joins TRBV28 to TRBJ2-7; TRBD2 agrees at 7 bases. The CDR3 loop spans 13 amino acids. The V segment lost 4 bases and the J segment 3 bases; nucleotides outside the gene matches: 3. Germline CDR1 and CDR2: MDHEN and SYDVKM. The CDR3 bases are TGTGCCAGCAGTTGGGGGGGATACTACGAGCAGTACGTC. Amino acids: CASSWGGYYEQYV.

A note on this clonotype: A much larger clone differs from this one at a single base, so this may be a read error. The chain employs TRBV9 and TRBJ2-3; D perhaps matches TRBD2 (6 bases). V lost 2 bases and J 1 base, leaving 11 bases between the germline ends. The length of the CDR3 is 15 residues. Germline assignment: CDR1 SGDLS and CDR2 YYNGEE. In DNA form, the CDR3 reads TGTGCCAGCAGCGTTAGCGGTTATGGCACAGATACGCAGTATTTT. Encoded protein: CASSVSGYGTDTQYF.

On this clonotype itself: This may arise from a read error, as a much more abundant clone is one base away. V usage is TRBV5-1 and J usage is TRBJ2-1, with D perhaps given as TRBD1 or TRBD2 (6 bases each). CDR1 SGHRS and CDR2 YFSETQ come from the germline V gene. The CDR3 consists of 15 residues. The CDR3 sequence is CTSSLGWGANNEQFF. The CDR3 nucleotides read TGCACCAGCAGCTTGGGATGGGGGGCCAACAATGAGCAGTTCTTC.

This clonotype showed up many times. V usage is TRBV6-5 and J usage is TRBJ2-2, with a tentative D call TRBD2 (6 bases). V shed 2 bases and J shed 0 bases, with 10 bases lying between them. The CDR3 is made up of 16 amino acids. The V gene's germline CDR1 is MNHEY and CDR2 SVGAGI. The CDR3 spells CASSYLGLPNTGELFF. CDR3 DNA sequence: TGTGCCAGCAGTTACCTAGGACTACCGAACACCGGGGAGCTGTTTTTT.

This clonotype was counted ten times or more. The chain recombines TRBV24-1 with TRBJ1-5; D uncertain. Germline values: CDR1 KGHDR, CDR2 SFDVKD. Trimming pared 11 bases from V and 2 bases from J, leaving 12 bases between. The length of the CDR3 is 13 residues. This CDR3 reads CAIQGTGNQPQHF. The CDR3 DNA follows: TGTGCCATCCAAGGTACGGGCAATCAGCCCCAGCATTTT.

The J gene is TRBJ2-1, the V gene TRBV20-1; TRBD2 matches at 7 bases. This CDR3 region has 16 residues. The V and J ends lost 6 bases and 7 bases, in that order; junction bases with no gene match: 18. In germline, CDR1 is DFQATT, CDR2 SNEGSKA (reference sequence). The CDR3 sequence is CSALSDREATQNEQFF. CDR3 DNA sequence: TGCAGTGCCCTTTCGGATCGGGAGGCCACCCAAAATGAGCAGTTCTTC.

The chain carries TRBV3-1 and TRBJ2-3, with TRBD1 as a possible D gene (6 bases). The CDR3 spans 14 residues. Trimming left V 4 bases short and J 7 bases short, with 15 bases between. CDR1 LGHDT and CDR2 YNNKEL come from the germline V gene (reference sequence). CDR3 in amino acids: CASSPGTQGNTQYF. The DNA for the CDR3 is TGTGCCAGCAGCCCCGGGACACAGGGAAATACGCAGTATTTT.

This chain connects TRBV27 to TRBJ1-1; 7 positions match TRBD1. The germline CDR1 and CDR2 sequences are MNHEY and SMNVEV (reference sequence). V was pared by 6 bases and J by 0 bases, with 13 bases of the junction left unmatched. The CDR3 is made up of 17 amino acids. The CDR3 reads CASRLHRGPIMNTEAFF. The DNA of the CDR3 is TGTGCCAGCAGACTACACAGGGGCCCTATCATGAACACTGAAGCTTTCTTT.

This clonotype was observed at least ten times. The chain is built from TRBV20-1 and TRBJ2-7, with no clear D. The germline V gene has CDR1 DFQATT and CDR2 SNEGSKA (reference sequence). Trimming stripped 5 bases from V and 3 bases from J, with 8 bases between. This CDR3 contains 11 residues. The CDR3 DNA is TGCAGTGCTCGACTTGTCTACGAGCAGTACTTC. Its protein is CSARLVYEQYF.

The rearrangement uses TRBV4-2 and TRBJ1-1, with 7 bases identical to TRBD1. V dropped 0 bases and J dropped 4; count of bases not matched to a gene: 5. The CDR3 is 15 residues long. CDR1 LGHNA and CDR2 YNFKEQ come from the germline V gene. The CDR3 region is CASSQDNRGSTEAFF. CDR3 nucleotides: TGTGCCAGCAGCCAAGATAACAGGGGTAGCACTGAAGCTTTCTTT.